The rows below give T cell receptor beta chains drawn from one sample of a study of vaccination and CD4 T cells after COVID-19. MiXCR, applied by TCRdb to the PCR reads, yields one record per CDR3 protein. Of about 19,000 distinct CDR3 sequences listed, about 50% were seen once; the top ten hold around 10%. Their antigens remain unidentified. The sample was CD4+ T cells from blood, cultured in vitro, taken after SARS-CoV-2 vaccination. The receptors originated from a human donor who had recovered from COVID-19. The CDR3 runs from the conserved cysteine through the conserved F or W. A D gene is named only where the DNA matches it firmly. Part of the rows lack a size; the others show once, few, many or a class for expanded clones.

j_gene: TRBJ2-1; v_gene: TRBV7-7; abundance: -; d_gene: TRBD1; CDR3aa: CASSLDGQGSYNEQFF; CDR3nt: TGTGCCAGCAGCTTAGACGGACAGGGAAGCTACAATGAGCAGTTCTTC
j_gene: TRBJ1-1; v_gene: TRBV6-1; abundance: -; d_gene: -; CDR3aa: CASSELWNGSFNF; CDR3nt: TGTGCCAGCAGTGAATTATGGAACGGCAGTTTTAACTTT
j_gene: TRBJ2-2; v_gene: TRBV11-2; abundance: -; d_gene: -; CDR3aa: CASSSSGIDTGELFF; CDR3nt: TGTGCCAGCAGCTCATCCGGGATAGACACCGGGGAGCTGTTTTTT
j_gene: TRBJ1-5; v_gene: TRBV6-2/TRBV6-3; abundance: few; d_gene: -; CDR3aa: CASSYRRGTPYSNQPQHF; CDR3nt: TGTGCCAGCAGTTACCGAAGAGGGACACCCTATAGCAATCAGCCCCAGCATTTT
j_gene: TRBJ2-1; v_gene: TRBV6-2/TRBV6-3; abundance: -; d_gene: -; CDR3aa: CASRPSGRFYNEQFF; CDR3nt: TGTGCCAGCAGGCCAAGCGGGCGCTTTTACAATGAGCAGTTCTTC
j_gene: TRBJ2-2; v_gene: TRBV27; abundance: -; d_gene: -; CDR3aa: CASTLTSVRAGELFF; CDR3nt: TGTGCCAGCACCCTTACTTCTGTACGGGCCGGGGAGCTGTTTTTT
j_gene: TRBJ1-5; v_gene: TRBV6-1; abundance: few; d_gene: -; CDR3aa: CASGDSNQPQHF; CDR3nt: TGTGCCAGCGGGGATAGCAATCAGCCCCAGCATTTT
j_gene: TRBJ2-1; v_gene: TRBV20-1; abundance: -; d_gene: TRBD1; CDR3aa: CSAGTGENEQFF; CDR3nt: TGCAGTGCTGGGACAGGCGAAAATGAGCAGTTCTTC
j_gene: TRBJ2-5; v_gene: TRBV19; abundance: -; d_gene: TRBD2; CDR3aa: CASSIQRGAGETQYF; CDR3nt: TGTGCCAGTAGTATCCAGCGGGGGGCCGGAGAGACCCAGTACTTC
j_gene: TRBJ1-1; v_gene: TRBV7-2; abundance: few; d_gene: -; CDR3aa: CASSLVQGRSEAFF; CDR3nt: TGTGCCAGCAGCTTAGTCCAGGGAAGGTCTGAAGCTTTCTTT
j_gene: TRBJ2-5; v_gene: TRBV2; abundance: -; d_gene: -; CDR3aa: CASRGGTQETQYF; CDR3nt: TGTGCCAGCAGGGGGGGGACACAAGAGACCCAGTACTTC
j_gene: TRBJ1-1; v_gene: TRBV28; abundance: -; d_gene: -; CDR3aa: CASSLIRLNGGTEAFF; CDR3nt: TGTGCCAGCAGTTTGATCCGTCTAAATGGAGGCACTGAAGCTTTCTTT
j_gene: TRBJ2-1; v_gene: TRBV10-3; abundance: -; d_gene: TRBD2; CDR3aa: CASSEAASGGQNEQFF; CDR3nt: TGTGCCAGCAGTGAAGCGGCTAGCGGGGGGCAGAATGAGCAGTTCTTC
j_gene: TRBJ2-1; v_gene: TRBV7-2; abundance: -; d_gene: TRBD2; CDR3aa: CASSLGGSKYNEQFF; CDR3nt: TGTGCCAGCAGCTTGGGCGGGAGTAAGTACAATGAGCAGTTCTTC
j_gene: TRBJ1-2; v_gene: TRBV29-1; abundance: -; d_gene: TRBD1; CDR3aa: CSVDLQGKNGYTF; CDR3nt: TGCAGCGTTGATTTACAGGGGAAGAACGGCTACACCTTC
j_gene: TRBJ1-1; v_gene: TRBV7-2; abundance: -; d_gene: TRBD1; CDR3aa: CASSLDRAFEAFF; CDR3nt: TGTGCCAGCAGCCTGGACAGGGCTTTTGAGGCTTTCTTT
j_gene: TRBJ2-2; v_gene: TRBV28; abundance: -; d_gene: -; CDR3aa: CASSPRGTANTGELFF; CDR3nt: TGTGCCAGCAGTCCACGCGGGACAGCGAACACCGGGGAGCTGTTTTTT
j_gene: TRBJ1-6; v_gene: TRBV19; abundance: -; d_gene: TRBD1; CDR3aa: CASSTGQGSSPLHF; CDR3nt: TGTGCCAGTAGTACCGGACAGGGATCTTCACCCCTCCACTTT
j_gene: TRBJ2-7; v_gene: TRBV27; abundance: few; d_gene: TRBD1; CDR3aa: CASSNLRDRVHEQYF; CDR3nt: TGTGCCAGCAGCAACCTCCGGGACAGGGTCCACGAGCAGTACTTC
j_gene: TRBJ1-2; v_gene: TRBV6-5; abundance: few; d_gene: -; CDR3aa: CASSYGQGRGYTF; CDR3nt: TGTGCCAGCAGTTACGGGCAGGGGCGCGGCTACACCTTC
j_gene: TRBJ1-4; v_gene: TRBV19; abundance: -; d_gene: TRBD1; CDR3aa: CASRTTGDHEKLFF; CDR3nt: TGTGCCAGTAGGACGACAGGGGACCATGAAAAACTGTTTTTT
j_gene: TRBJ1-5; v_gene: TRBV6-2/TRBV6-3; abundance: -; d_gene: -; CDR3aa: CASSTDLLSNQPQHF; CDR3nt: TGTGCCAGCAGTACGGACCTCCTGTCGAATCAGCCCCAGCATTTT
j_gene: TRBJ2-7; v_gene: TRBV12-3/TRBV12-4; abundance: -; d_gene: -; CDR3aa: CASSRDGSYEQYF; CDR3nt: TGTGCCAGCAGTCGGGACGGAAGCTACGAGCAGTACTTC
j_gene: TRBJ1-5; v_gene: TRBV27; abundance: few; d_gene: -; CDR3aa: CASSAGGGRQPQHF; CDR3nt: TGTGCCAGCAGCGCCGGGGGGGGCCGACAGCCCCAGCATTTT
j_gene: TRBJ1-5; v_gene: TRBV19; abundance: few; d_gene: -; CDR3aa: CASSVSGEQPQHF; CDR3nt: TGTGCCAGTAGCGTCTCCGGGGAACAGCCCCAGCATTTT
j_gene: TRBJ1-3; v_gene: TRBV7-9; abundance: -; d_gene: TRBD1; CDR3aa: CASSLDRAGSGNTIYF; CDR3nt: TGTGCCAGCAGCCTAGACAGGGCAGGATCTGGAAACACCATATATTTT
j_gene: TRBJ1-6; v_gene: TRBV20-1; abundance: -; d_gene: TRBD1; CDR3aa: CSAREAGQGNSPLHF; CDR3nt: TGCAGTGCTAGAGAAGCGGGACAGGGTAATTCACCCCTCCACTTT
j_gene: TRBJ2-2; v_gene: TRBV15; abundance: -; d_gene: -; CDR3aa: CATSSGANTGELFF; CDR3nt: TGTGCCACCAGCTCCGGGGCCAACACCGGGGAGCTGTTTTTT
j_gene: TRBJ2-7; v_gene: TRBV7-8; abundance: -; d_gene: TRBD1; CDR3aa: CASSLAFSGQGSEQYF; CDR3nt: TGTGCCAGCAGCTTAGCATTTTCTGGACAGGGCTCCGAGCAGTACTTC
j_gene: TRBJ2-3; v_gene: TRBV20-1; abundance: -; d_gene: -; CDR3aa: CSARLQGTDTQYF; CDR3nt: TGCAGTGCTAGACTCCAGGGGACAGATACGCAGTATTTT
j_gene: TRBJ1-5; v_gene: TRBV10-3; abundance: -; d_gene: -; CDR3aa: CAIRGDADQPQHF; CDR3nt: TGTGCCATCAGGGGTGACGCCGATCAGCCCCAGCATTTT
j_gene: TRBJ2-7; v_gene: TRBV19; abundance: -; d_gene: -; CDR3aa: CASSVSDSYEQYF; CDR3nt: TGTGCCAGTAGTGTAAGTGACTCCTACGAGCAGTACTTC
j_gene: TRBJ1-2; v_gene: TRBV6-5; abundance: -; d_gene: -; CDR3aa: CASSYSSSGAGYGYTF; CDR3nt: TGTGCCAGCAGTTACTCGAGTTCGGGGGCGGGCTATGGCTACACCTTC
j_gene: TRBJ2-7; v_gene: TRBV24-1; abundance: -; d_gene: -; CDR3aa: CATKAREYEQYF; CDR3nt: TGTGCCACCAAGGCCAGGGAATACGAGCAGTACTTC
j_gene: TRBJ1-1; v_gene: TRBV20-1; abundance: -; d_gene: -; CDR3aa: CSARDPPHTEAFF; CDR3nt: TGCAGTGCTAGAGACCCCCCGCACACTGAAGCTTTCTTT
j_gene: TRBJ1-2; v_gene: TRBV12-3/TRBV12-4; abundance: -; d_gene: TRBD1; CDR3aa: CASSFSGTGGEYGYTF; CDR3nt: TGTGCCAGCAGTTTTTCTGGGACAGGGGGCGAGTATGGCTACACCTTC
j_gene: TRBJ1-3; v_gene: TRBV6-2/TRBV6-3; abundance: -; d_gene: -; CDR3aa: CACCQRKLAGNTIYF; CDR3nt: TGTGCCTGCTGTCAAAGAAAGCTGGCTGGAAACACCATATATTTT
j_gene: TRBJ2-7; v_gene: TRBV6-2/TRBV6-3; abundance: -; d_gene: -; CDR3aa: CASEDGAGAEEQYF; CDR3nt: TGTGCCAGCGAGGACGGGGCAGGGGCTGAGGAGCAGTACTTC
j_gene: TRBJ1-5; v_gene: TRBV6-5; abundance: -; d_gene: TRBD1; CDR3aa: CASSFDRAFKPQHF; CDR3nt: TGTGCCAGCAGTTTCGACAGGGCTTTTAAGCCCCAGCATTTT
j_gene: TRBJ2-7; v_gene: TRBV15; abundance: -; d_gene: TRBD2; CDR3aa: CATSLGTTTYEQYF; CDR3nt: TGTGCCACCTCCTTGGGGACTACGACTTACGAGCAGTACTTC
j_gene: TRBJ1-5; v_gene: TRBV19; abundance: -; d_gene: -; CDR3aa: CASSLLSPRNQPQHF; CDR3nt: TGTGCCAGTAGTCTCCTATCGCCACGCAATCAGCCCCAGCATTTT
j_gene: TRBJ2-5; v_gene: TRBV20-1; abundance: -; d_gene: TRBD1; CDR3aa: CSLSTGTDRETQYF; CDR3nt: TGCAGTTTATCTACCGGGACAGATAGGGAGACCCAGTACTTC